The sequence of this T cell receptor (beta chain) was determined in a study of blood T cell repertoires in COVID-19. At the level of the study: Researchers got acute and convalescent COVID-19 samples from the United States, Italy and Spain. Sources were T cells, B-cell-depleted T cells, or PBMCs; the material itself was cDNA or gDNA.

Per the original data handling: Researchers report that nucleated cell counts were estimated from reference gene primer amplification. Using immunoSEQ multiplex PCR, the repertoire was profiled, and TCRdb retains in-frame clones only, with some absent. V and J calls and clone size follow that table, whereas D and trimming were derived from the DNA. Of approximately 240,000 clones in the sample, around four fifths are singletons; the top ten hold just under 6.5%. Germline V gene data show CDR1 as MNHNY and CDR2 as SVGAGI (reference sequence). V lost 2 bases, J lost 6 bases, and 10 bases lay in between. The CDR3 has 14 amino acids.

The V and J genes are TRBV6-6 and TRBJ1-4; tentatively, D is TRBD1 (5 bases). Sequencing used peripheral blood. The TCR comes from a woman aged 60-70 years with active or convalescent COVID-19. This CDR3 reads CASSYAGVDEKLFF. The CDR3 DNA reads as TGTGCCAGCAGTTACGCGGGGGTCGATGAAAAACTGTTTTTT.